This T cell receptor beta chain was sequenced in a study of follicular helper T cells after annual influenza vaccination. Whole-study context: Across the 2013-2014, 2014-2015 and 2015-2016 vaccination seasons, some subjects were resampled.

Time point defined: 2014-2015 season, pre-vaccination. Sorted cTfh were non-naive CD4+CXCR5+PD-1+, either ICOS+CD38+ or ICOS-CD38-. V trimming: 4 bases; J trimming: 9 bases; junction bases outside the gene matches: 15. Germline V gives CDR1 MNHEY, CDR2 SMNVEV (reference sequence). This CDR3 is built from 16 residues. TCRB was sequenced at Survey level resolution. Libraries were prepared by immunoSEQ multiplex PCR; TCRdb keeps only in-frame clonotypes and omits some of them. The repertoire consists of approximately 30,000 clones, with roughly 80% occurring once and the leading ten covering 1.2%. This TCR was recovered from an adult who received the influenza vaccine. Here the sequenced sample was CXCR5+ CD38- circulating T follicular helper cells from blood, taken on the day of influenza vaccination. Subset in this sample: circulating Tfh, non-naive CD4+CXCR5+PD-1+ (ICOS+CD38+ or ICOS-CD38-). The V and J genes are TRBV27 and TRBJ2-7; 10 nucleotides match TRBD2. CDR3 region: CASSSVGSGRAQGQYF. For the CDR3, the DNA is TGTGCCAGCAGTTCGGTGGGGAGCGGGAGGGCCCAGGGGCAGTACTTC.